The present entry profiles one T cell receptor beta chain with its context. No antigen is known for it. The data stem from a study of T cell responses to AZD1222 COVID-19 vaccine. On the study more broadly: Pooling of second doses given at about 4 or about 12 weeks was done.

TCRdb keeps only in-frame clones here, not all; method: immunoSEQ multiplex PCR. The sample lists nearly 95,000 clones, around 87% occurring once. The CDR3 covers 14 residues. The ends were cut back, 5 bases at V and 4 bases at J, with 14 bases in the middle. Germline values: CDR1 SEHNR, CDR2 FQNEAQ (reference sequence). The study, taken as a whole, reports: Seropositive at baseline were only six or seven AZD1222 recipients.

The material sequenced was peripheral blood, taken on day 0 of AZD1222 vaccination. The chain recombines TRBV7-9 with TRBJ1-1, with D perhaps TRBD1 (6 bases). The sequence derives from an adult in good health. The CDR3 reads CASSPRDIGTEAFF. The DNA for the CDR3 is TGTGCCAGCAGCCCCCGGGACATCGGCACTGAAGCTTTCTTT.